A selection of T cell receptor beta chains follows, all from one sample in a study of response to subunit inactivated influenza vaccine. In TCRdb, the RT-PCR reads were re-called with MiXCR into one record per CDR3 protein. The table has approximately 530,000 distinct CDR3 sequences, approximately 7.1% seen once. Sequenced here: PBMCs from blood, sampled around 2 years after vaccination. The receptors here all came from a man aged 50 to 75 who received an inactivated influenza vaccine. Both conserved end residues are part of each CDR3. The D gene is left open where the match is weak. Clone size is stated in some rows and not others, as once, few, many or a class when expanded.

cdr3_nt	cdr3_aa	clone_size	d_call	cdr3_length	v_call	j_call
TGTGCCAGCAGTTACTCGGGTTTCCAAGAGACCCAGTACTTC	CASSYSGFQETQYF	few	-	14	TRBV6-5	TRBJ2-5
TGTGCCAGCAGCTCAGCATCCCCGGGACTAGCGGAGGACGGGAATGAGCAGTTCTTC	CASSSASPGLAEDGNEQFF	few	TRBD2	19	TRBV7-2	TRBJ2-1
TGCGCCAGCAGCCAAGGTTCACTACAAGAGACCCAGTACTTC	CASSQGSLQETQYF	-	-	14	TRBV4-1	TRBJ2-5
TGTGCCAGCGGCCTTGGGGTCTTGGGCAGAACCTACAATGAGCAGTTCTTC	CASGLGVLGRTYNEQFF	-	-	17	TRBV12-1	TRBJ2-1
TGCAGCGCGAGAGGGGAAGGGCAGTTCTTC	CSARGEGQFF	many	-	10	TRBV29-1	TRBJ2-1
TGCAGCGGTACCGGGGGGGCAGGGGGAATCCACGAGCAGTACTTC	CSGTGGAGGIHEQYF	-	-	15	TRBV29-1	TRBJ2-7
TGTGCCAGCAGTAAGAGGTTAAACTCCTACGAGCAGTACTTC	CASSKRLNSYEQYF	few	-	14	TRBV12-3/TRBV12-4	TRBJ2-7
TGCAGTGCGGAGGGGGTAGCGGGGGACAATGAGCAGTTCTTC	CSAEGVAGDNEQFF	few	TRBD2	14	TRBV20-1	TRBJ2-1
TGCGCCAGCAGAAAGGACAATATGGGAACTGAAGCTTTCTTT	CASRKDNMGTEAFF	many	-	14	TRBV5-1	TRBJ1-1
TGTGCCAGCGGAGACAGAGGAACTGAAGCTTTCTTT	CASGDRGTEAFF	many	-	12	TRBV7-9	TRBJ1-1
TGTGCCAGCAGTTGGGGACGGTCGATCTACGAGCAGTACTTC	CASSWGRSIYEQYF	few	-	14	TRBV6-2/TRBV6-3	TRBJ2-7
TGTGCCAGCACCAAGGACAGAATCGACTCCTACAATGAGCAGTTCTTC	CASTKDRIDSYNEQFF	-	-	16	TRBV7-9	TRBJ2-1
TGCAGCGCCGCGAGACTAGCGGGGACGCAGTATTTT	CSAARLAGTQYF	many	TRBD2	12	TRBV29-1	TRBJ2-3
TGCAGCGTCGAACGGACCCAGGGATCTGAAGCTTTCTTT	CSVERTQGSEAFF	-	-	13	TRBV29-1	TRBJ1-1
TGCAGTGCAGACCGGGACCGCACTAGCACAGATACGCAGTATTTT	CSADRDRTSTDTQYF	few	-	15	TRBV20-1	TRBJ2-3
TGTGCCAGCAGTCTCCGACTAGGACGCAGGGGCGATACGCAGTATTTT	CASSLRLGRRGDTQYF	-	-	16	TRBV6-2/TRBV6-3	TRBJ2-3
TGTGCCAGCAGTCGACTAGGGGGAGATACGCAGTATTTT	CASSRLGGDTQYF	few	-	13	TRBV6-1	TRBJ2-3
TGTGCCAGCAGCCAAGATAAGGATACGCAGTATTTT	CASSQDKDTQYF	few	-	12	TRBV4-2	TRBJ2-3
TGCAGTGCCCATAACTATGGCTACACCTTC	CSAHNYGYTF	few	-	10	TRBV20-1	TRBJ1-2
TGCGCCAGCAGCCAAGGGACAGGGGGTGTTGATACGCAGTATTTT	CASSQGTGGVDTQYF	-	TRBD1	15	TRBV4-1	TRBJ2-3
TGCAGTGCTAGAGTCGGGGGGGGGCCTGGTGAGCAGTTCTTC	CSARVGGGPGEQFF	many	TRBD2	14	TRBV20-1	TRBJ2-1
TGCGCCAGCAGCCAAGATCATGGGACAGCTTACAATGAGCAGTTCTTC	CASSQDHGTAYNEQFF	many	TRBD1	16	TRBV4-3	TRBJ2-1